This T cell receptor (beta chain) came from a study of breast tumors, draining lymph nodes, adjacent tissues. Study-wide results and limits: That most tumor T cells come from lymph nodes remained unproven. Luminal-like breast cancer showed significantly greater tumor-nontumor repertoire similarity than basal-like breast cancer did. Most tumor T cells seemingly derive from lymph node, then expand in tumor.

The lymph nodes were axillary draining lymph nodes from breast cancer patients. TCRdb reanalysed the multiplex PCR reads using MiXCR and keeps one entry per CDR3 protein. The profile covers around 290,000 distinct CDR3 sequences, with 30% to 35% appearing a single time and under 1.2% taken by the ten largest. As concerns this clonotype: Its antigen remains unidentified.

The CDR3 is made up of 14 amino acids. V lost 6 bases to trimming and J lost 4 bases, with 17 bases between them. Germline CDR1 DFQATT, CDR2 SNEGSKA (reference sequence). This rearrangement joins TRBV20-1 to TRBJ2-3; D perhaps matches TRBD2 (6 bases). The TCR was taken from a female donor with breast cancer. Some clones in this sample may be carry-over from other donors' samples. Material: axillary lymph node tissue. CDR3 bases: TGCAGTGCAGTGCTCCGGGAGTGGTCAGATACGCAGTATTTT. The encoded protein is CSAVLREWSDTQYF.